These T cell receptor beta chains were read from a single sample in a study of T-cell memory formation after mild COVID-19. TCRdb analysed the 5' RACE reads with MiXCR anew, one entry per CDR3 protein. The sample lists approximately 180,000 distinct CDR3 sequences, roughly 17% occurring once. Sequencing was carried out using PBMCs or a T cell subset sorted from them (not recorded which). The receptors come from an adult woman who had mild COVID-19 (a few samples of this study predate the infection). Cell type and time point are not known. Each CDR3 is given with its conserved first and last residue. The order of the fields is J gene, V gene, D gene, clone size, CDR3 DNA, CDR3 protein. D genes are given only for firm matches. Clone size is not always given. Where it is, it says once, few, many or a class for expanded clones.

TRBJ1-2	TRBV4-3	-	-	TGCGCCAGCAGCCAAAGTACCGCGGGGGAGTATTATGGATACACCTTC	CASSQSTAGEYYGYTF
TRBJ2-7	TRBV12-3/TRBV12-4	-	-	TGTGCCAGCAGCCCTACCCTGACTACTACACTGTCCTACGAGCAGTACTTC	CASSPTLTTTLSYEQYF
TRBJ2-1	TRBV24-1	-	-	TGTGCCACCAGTGATTTGCAGGCAGAGACCTACAATGAGCAGTTCTTC	CATSDLQAETYNEQFF
TRBJ2-1	TRBV7-2	-	-	TGTGCCAGCAGCTTGGAAAGGGGCAATGAGCAGTTCTTC	CASSLERGNEQFF
TRBJ2-4	TRBV6-6	TRBD1	-	TGTGCCAGCAGCACCGGGACAGTTCTAGCCAAAAACATTCAGTACTTC	CASSTGTVLAKNIQYF
TRBJ2-7	TRBV20-1	TRBD2	-	TGCAGTGCCAAACTCACGGGGACTAGCGGGGGTTACTACGAGCAGTACTTC	CSAKLTGTSGGYYEQYF
TRBJ2-1	TRBV11-3	-	few	TGTGCCAGCAGCCTAAACGCCCTCAATGAGCAGTTCTTC	CASSLNALNEQFF
TRBJ2-1	TRBV3-1	-	-	TGTGCCAGCAGCCAAGATCGGTCCCCTAGCGACAATGAGCAGTTCTTC	CASSQDRSPSDNEQFF
TRBJ2-7	TRBV15	TRBD2	-	TGTGCCACCAGCAGAGAGTTGGGACTACGATTTACCTACGAGCAGTACTTC	CATSRELGLRFTYEQYF
TRBJ2-6	TRBV11-2	-	-	TGTGCCAGCAGCACCTATCGGGGTGTACTTGGGGCCAACGTCCTGACTTTC	CASSTYRGVLGANVLTF
TRBJ1-1	TRBV21-1	-	-	TGTGCCAGCAGAAGGGACAGGGTATGTCCGATGAACACTGAAGCTTTCTTT	CASRRDRVCPMNTEAFF
TRBJ2-7	TRBV5-5	TRBD1	few	TGTGCCAGCAACCCTTCCCGGGACAGGGGGCACGAGCAGTACTTC	CASNPSRDRGHEQYF
TRBJ1-1	TRBV29-1	TRBD1	few	TGCAGCGGGAACCGACAGGGGAGCGGTACTGAAGCTTTCTTT	CSGNRQGSGTEAFF
TRBJ2-3	TRBV6-6	-	-	TGTGCCAGCAGGCAGGTCCGCAGCACAGATACGCAGTATTTT	CASRQVRSTDTQYF
TRBJ2-3	TRBV20-1	-	many	TGCAGTGCTAGAAGGACTAGGGGGACAGATACGCAGTATTTT	CSARRTRGTDTQYF
TRBJ2-7	TRBV7-9	TRBD1	few	TGTGCCAGCAGCTGGGTAGGGACAGGGTCCTACGAGCAGTACTTC	CASSWVGTGSYEQYF
TRBJ1-5	TRBV10-3	-	few	TGTGCCATCAGTGAAAAAGAGCAGCCCCAGCATTTT	CAISEKEQPQHF
TRBJ2-4	TRBV5-1	-	many	TGCGCCAGCAGCCCAGAGGTCGGTGGTTCGTACTTC	CASSPEVGGSYF
TRBJ1-6	TRBV5-1	-	few	TGCGCCAGCAGCTTGGGACAGGATGCCTATAATTCACCCCTCCACTTT	CASSLGQDAYNSPLHF
TRBJ2-7	TRBV5-1	-	-	TGCGCCAGCAGCCCCGTGACACGAAGCTCCTACGAGCAGTACTTC	CASSPVTRSSYEQYF
TRBJ2-7	TRBV7-9	-	few	TGTGCCAGCAGCTTAGCGGAGGGTTTCTCCTACGAGCAGTACTTC	CASSLAEGFSYEQYF
TRBJ1-1	TRBV20-1	-	-	TGCAGTGCAACGACTTCCAACACTGAAGCTTTCTTT	CSATTSNTEAFF
TRBJ2-1	TRBV7-9	-	few	TGTGCCAGCAGCTTAGAGAGTGGTCACGCGAGGATATACAATGAGCAGTTCTTC	CASSLESGHARIYNEQFF
TRBJ2-1	TRBV7-9	-	many	TGTGCCAGCAGCTTAGCCTCCCAGAATGAGCAGTTCTTC	CASSLASQNEQFF
TRBJ2-3	TRBV7-2	-	-	TGTGCCAGCAGCCTGCCCCCCGACAGGAGGACAGATACGCAGTATTTT	CASSLPPDRRTDTQYF
TRBJ2-5	TRBV12-3/TRBV12-4	-	-	TGTGCCAGCAGTTACCAGCTACAAGAGACCCAGTACTTC	CASSYQLQETQYF
TRBJ2-3	TRBV5-1	TRBD2	many	TGCGCCAGCAGCTTGGGACTAGCGGTAAACACAGATACGCAGTATTTT	CASSLGLAVNTDTQYF
TRBJ2-7	TRBV20-1	TRBD1	few	TGCAGTGCTAGATTAGGCAGGGGGCTAACCGACTCCTACGAGCAGTACTTC	CSARLGRGLTDSYEQYF
TRBJ1-4	TRBV5-1	-	-	TGCGCCAGCAGCCCCCGACAGCGCCCCGGGGGGCCTAATGAAAAACTGTTTTTT	CASSPRQRPGGPNEKLFF
TRBJ2-7	TRBV4-1	TRBD2	few	TGCGCCAGCAGCCCTCATAGCGAGCTAGCGGGGAATCGCTACGAGCAGTACTTC	CASSPHSELAGNRYEQYF
TRBJ1-2	TRBV24-1	-	-	TGTGCCACCAGTGTCACTGACACGTATGGCTACACCTTC	CATSVTDTYGYTF
TRBJ2-6	TRBV7-2	-	-	TGTGCCAGCAGCAAAGACGGAGCTGGGGCCAACGTCCTGACTTTC	CASSKDGAGANVLTF
TRBJ2-3	TRBV15	TRBD1	many	TGTGCCACCAGCAGAGACACTGGACAGGGCGGAGATACGCAGTATTTT	CATSRDTGQGGDTQYF
TRBJ2-1	TRBV6-5	TRBD1	-	TGTGCCAGCAGTTCGGCCGGGACAGGGGGGGGTGAGCAGTTCTTC	CASSSAGTGGGEQFF
TRBJ2-3	TRBV10-3	-	many	TGTGCCATCCTGGACCGGGGACACACAGATACGCAGTATTTT	CAILDRGHTDTQYF
TRBJ2-1	TRBV24-1	TRBD2	few	TGTGCCACCAGTGTCGGGGGGGGGCCGGGCAATGAGCAGTTCTTC	CATSVGGGPGNEQFF
TRBJ2-7	TRBV9	TRBD1	few	TGTGCCAGCAGCGTAGAACTGGACAGGTTCGGCGAGCAGTACTTC	CASSVELDRFGEQYF
TRBJ2-2	TRBV5-5	-	-	TGTGCCAGCAGCCGGGCAGAGGCTACCATGGGGAGCACCGGGGAGCTGTTTTTT	CASSRAEATMGSTGELFF
TRBJ1-1	TRBV6-2/TRBV6-3	-	-	TGTGCCAGCAGTTATACGGGTTTGGAAGCTTTCTTT	CASSYTGLEAFF
TRBJ2-1	TRBV7-9	TRBD2	few	TGTGCCAGCAGCTTAGGGAGCGGGGTGTCCTACAATGAGCAGTTCTTC	CASSLGSGVSYNEQFF
TRBJ2-5	TRBV3-1	-	many	TGTGCCAGCAGCCTTCCGGGGGGCTTTGAGACCCAGTACTTC	CASSLPGGFETQYF
TRBJ2-1	TRBV4-2	-	-	TGTGCCAGCAGCCAAGACAGGGTGGCAAATGAGCAGTTCTTC	CASSQDRVANEQFF
TRBJ2-3	TRBV20-1	-	few	TGCAGTGCTAGGACACCAGGAACTAGCACAGATACGCAGTATTTT	CSARTPGTSTDTQYF
TRBJ2-3	TRBV7-9	TRBD1	-	TGTGCCAGCAGCTTAGTGACGACAGGGGGTCATACGCAGTATTTT	CASSLVTTGGHTQYF
TRBJ2-2	TRBV4-1	TRBD2	-	TGCGCCAGCAGCCAAGACCTACTACGGTTAGCGGGGCAACCAAACACCGGGGAGCTGTTTTTT	CASSQDLLRLAGQPNTGELFF
TRBJ1-1	TRBV11-2	-	few	TGTGCCAGCAGCTCCCAAAGGGACACTGAAGCTTTCTTT	CASSSQRDTEAFF
TRBJ2-1	TRBV5-4	TRBD2	-	TGTGCCAGCAGCTTTAGCGGGAGTCTGTACAATGAGCAGTTCTTC	CASSFSGSLYNEQFF
TRBJ2-7	TRBV2	TRBD2	few	TGTGCCAGCAGTGACGGTAGCGGGGCCTCCTACGAGCAGTACTTC	CASSDGSGASYEQYF
TRBJ2-7	TRBV5-1	-	-	TGCGCCAGCAGCTTGGGGAGAGACAAGTCCTACGAGCAGTACTTC	CASSLGRDKSYEQYF
TRBJ2-7	TRBV27	-	-	TGTGCCAGCACCACGATGGCAGTCCCCAGGTACGAGCAGTACTTC	CASTTMAVPRYEQYF
TRBJ2-5	TRBV7-2	-	-	TGTGCCAGCAGCTTAGCGCAGGGGACCCAAGAGACCCAGTACTTC	CASSLAQGTQETQYF
TRBJ2-5	TRBV6-6	-	-	TGTGCCAGCAGGTTCGACGGGATCGGGGAGACCCAGTACTTC	CASRFDGIGETQYF
TRBJ2-1	TRBV12-3/TRBV12-4	-	many	TGTGCCAGCAGTCCACTGGCGGTCCTAGGGAATGAGCAGTTCTTC	CASSPLAVLGNEQFF
TRBJ2-5	TRBV5-4	TRBD2	few	TGTGCCAGCAGCGCACCCGGGACTAGCAAAAAACGTGGAGAGACCCAGTACTTC	CASSAPGTSKKRGETQYF
TRBJ2-3	TRBV27	TRBD2	few	TGTGCCAGCAGTTTACTGGGACTAGCGGGAGGTAGGGCAGATACGCAGTATTTT	CASSLLGLAGGRADTQYF
TRBJ1-3	TRBV12-3/TRBV12-4	-	-	TGTGCCAGCAGCCCCCCTCCGGGCCTTGGAAACACCATATATTTT	CASSPPPGLGNTIYF
TRBJ1-5	TRBV7-8	-	-	TGTGCCAGCAGACCAGGACACGCACCCAATCAGCCCCAGCATTTT	CASRPGHAPNQPQHF
TRBJ1-1	TRBV5-5	TRBD1	-	TGTGCCAGCAGTCCTTGGACAGGGGAGAGGGCTGAAGCTTTCTTT	CASSPWTGERAEAFF
TRBJ2-3	TRBV5-1	-	-	TGCGCCAGCAGCTTGTTGAAGGGGGGTGGAGATACGCAGTATTTT	CASSLLKGGGDTQYF